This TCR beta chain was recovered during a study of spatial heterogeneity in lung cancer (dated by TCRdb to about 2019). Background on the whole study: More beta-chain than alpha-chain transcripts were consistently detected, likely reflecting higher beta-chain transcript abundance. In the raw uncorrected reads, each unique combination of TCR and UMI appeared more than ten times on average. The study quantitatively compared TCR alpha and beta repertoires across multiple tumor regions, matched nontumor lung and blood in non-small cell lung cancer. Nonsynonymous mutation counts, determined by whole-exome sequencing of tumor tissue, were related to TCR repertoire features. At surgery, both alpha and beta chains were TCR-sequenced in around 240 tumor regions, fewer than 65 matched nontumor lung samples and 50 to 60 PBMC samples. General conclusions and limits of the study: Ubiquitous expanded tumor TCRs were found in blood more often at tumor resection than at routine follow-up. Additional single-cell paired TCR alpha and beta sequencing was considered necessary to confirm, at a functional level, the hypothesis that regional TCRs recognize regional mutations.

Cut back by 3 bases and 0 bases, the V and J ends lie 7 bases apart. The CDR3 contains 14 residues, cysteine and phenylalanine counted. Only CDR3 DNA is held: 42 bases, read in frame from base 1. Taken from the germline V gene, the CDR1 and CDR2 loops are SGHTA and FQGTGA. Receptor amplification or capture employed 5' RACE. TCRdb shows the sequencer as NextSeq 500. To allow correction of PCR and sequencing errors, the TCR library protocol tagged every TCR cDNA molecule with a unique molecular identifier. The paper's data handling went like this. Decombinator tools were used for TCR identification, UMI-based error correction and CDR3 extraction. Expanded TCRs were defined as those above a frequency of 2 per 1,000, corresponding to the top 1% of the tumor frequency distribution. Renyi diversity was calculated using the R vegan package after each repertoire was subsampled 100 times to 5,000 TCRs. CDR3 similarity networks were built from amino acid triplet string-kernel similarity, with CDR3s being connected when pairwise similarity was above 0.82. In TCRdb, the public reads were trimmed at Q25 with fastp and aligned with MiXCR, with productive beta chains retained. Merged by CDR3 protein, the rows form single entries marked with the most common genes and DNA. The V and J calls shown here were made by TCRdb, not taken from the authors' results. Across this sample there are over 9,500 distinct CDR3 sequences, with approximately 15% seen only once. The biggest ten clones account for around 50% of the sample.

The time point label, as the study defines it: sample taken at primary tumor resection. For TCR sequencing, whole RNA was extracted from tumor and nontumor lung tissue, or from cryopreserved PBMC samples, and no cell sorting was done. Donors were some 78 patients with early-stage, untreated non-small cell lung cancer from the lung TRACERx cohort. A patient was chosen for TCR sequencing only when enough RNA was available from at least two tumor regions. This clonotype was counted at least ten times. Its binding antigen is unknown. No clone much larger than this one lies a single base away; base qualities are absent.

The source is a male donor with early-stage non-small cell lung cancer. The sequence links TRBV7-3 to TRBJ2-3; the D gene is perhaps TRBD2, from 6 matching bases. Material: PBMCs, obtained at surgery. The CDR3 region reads CASSLGTSTDTQYF. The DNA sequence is TGTGCCAGCAGCTTGGGGACTAGCACAGATACGCAGTATTTT.